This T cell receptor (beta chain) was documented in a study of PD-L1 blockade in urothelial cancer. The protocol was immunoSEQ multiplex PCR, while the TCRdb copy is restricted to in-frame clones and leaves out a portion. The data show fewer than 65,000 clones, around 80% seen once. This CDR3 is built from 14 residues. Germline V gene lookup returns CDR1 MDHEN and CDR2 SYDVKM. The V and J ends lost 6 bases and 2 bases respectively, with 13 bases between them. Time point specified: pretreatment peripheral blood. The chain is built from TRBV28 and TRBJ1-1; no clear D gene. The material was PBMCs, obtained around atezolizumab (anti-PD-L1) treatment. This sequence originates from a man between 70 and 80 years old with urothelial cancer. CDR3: CASSRTVSNTEAFF. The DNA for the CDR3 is TGTGCCAGCAGCCGTACTGTGTCTAACACTGAAGCTTTCTTT.